The clone carrying this TCR beta chain appeared many times. Its antigen is currently unknown. Time point indicated: pre-sensitization, week 0. Treatment given: therapeutic diphenylcyclopropenone sensitization with weekly scalp DPC. This sample is part of a study of human T cells and chemical hapten exposure. Study summary: Per-sample TCR yield variation was attributed mainly to small pooled library volume differences.

V was clipped by 3 bases and J by 7 bases, with 14 bases between them. CDR1 SGDLS and CDR2 YYNGEE come from the germline V gene. This CDR3 region has 13 residues. In TCRdb, the RACE reads were re-called with MiXCR into one record per CDR3 protein. The sample comprises about 260,000 distinct CDR3 sequences, about 9% of which are singletons, and under 2.5% rests with the top ten. Study findings and constraints: Following DPC sensitization, TCRs present above 1 in 1000 frequency showed no change.

This specimen consisted of whole blood, obtained in connection with sensitization to the hapten diphenylcyclopropenone (DPC). The clonotype was recovered from a woman in her forties with alopecia areata. Some clones in this sample may be carry-over from other donors' samples. The J gene is TRBJ2-7, the V gene TRBV9, with a tentative D call TRBD2 (5 bases). CDR3 protein: CASSDPLTREQYF. The DNA of the CDR3 is TGTGCCAGCAGCGACCCTCTCACTAGAGAGCAGTACTTC.